One sample yielded the 24 T cell receptor beta chains listed below, sequenced in a study of somatic mutations in cytotoxic T cells in rheumatoid arthritis. Sequencing used immunoSEQ multiplex PCR; TCRdb keeps in-frame clones, though not all of them. The repertoire holds roughly 6,000 clones, with around 73% as singletons. The specimen was CD8+ T cells sorted from blood. The receptor set was obtained from an adult with rheumatoid arthritis.

The CDR3 region has the DNA TGTGCCAGCAGCTTAGAGGGACAGGGGGCTGAAGCTTTCTTT. It yields the protein CASSLEGQGAEAFF. This chain links TRBV7-6 with TRBJ1-1; 11 bases are a match to TRBD1. V dropped 1 base and J dropped 6; count of bases not matched to a gene: 1. The germline gives CDR1 SGHVS, CDR2 FNYEAQ. CDR3 size: 14 residues.

J is TRBJ2-5 and V is TRBV27; 12 bases agree with TRBD2. The V and J ends lost 4 bases and 5 bases, in that order; junction bases with no gene match: 14. The V gene's germline CDR1 is MNHEY and CDR2 SMNVEV (reference sequence). The CDR3 loop spans 18 amino acids. CDR3 sequence: CASSSFQWTSGDKETQYF. The CDR3 region has the DNA TGTGCCAGCAGTTCCTTCCAGTGGACTAGCGGGGATAAGGAGACCCAGTACTTC.

V is TRBV10-3 and J is TRBJ1-5, with 11 nucleotides matching TRBD1. CDR1 and CDR2 (germline): ENHRY, SYGVKD. The CDR3 runs to 13 residues. Trimming removed 11 bases from V and 4 bases from J; junction bases left unmatched: 4. The CDR3 loop is CAAGQGANQPQHF. The DNA for the CDR3 is TGTGCCGCCGGACAGGGGGCTAATCAGCCCCAGCATTTT.

The chain carries TRBV13 and TRBJ2-2, with 8 bases aligning to TRBD2. The CDR3 consists of 17 residues. Germline lookup yields CDR1 PRHDT and CDR2 FYEKMQ (reference sequence). V gave up 6 bases and J gave up 3 bases; unmatched junction bases: 12. The CDR3 bases are TGTGCCAGCAGACCCGGGAGGGAGGTCTGGGACACCGGGGAGCTGTTTTTT. Translation: CASRPGREVWDTGELFF.

The V call is TRBV10-3, the J call TRBJ1-6, with D unresolved. CDR3 size: 13 residues. Between the trimmed V and J ends, which lost 0 bases and 7 bases, there was a span of 4 bases. Germline CDR1 is ENHRY and CDR2 is SYGVKD. CDR3 in DNA: TGTGCCATCAGTGAGTCGGGGAATTCACCCCTCCACTTT. Encoded protein: CAISESGNSPLHF.

The gene calls are TRBV7-9 and TRBJ1-5; TRBD1 is a possible D gene (5 bases). The CDR3 length is 15 residues. V was pared by 1 base and J by 1 base, with 8 bases between. Per germline, CDR1 SEHNR and CDR2 FQNEAQ (reference sequence). The CDR3 region has the DNA TGTGCCAGCAGCTTAGAGGACATGAGCAATCAGCCCCAGCATTTT. Translating it yields CASSLEDMSNQPQHF. Full variable domain (remainder filled in from reference TRBV7-9 and TRBJ1-5): DTGVSQNPRHKITKRGQNVTFRCDPISEHNRLYWYRQTLGQGPEFLTYFQNEAQLEKSRLLSDRFSAERPKGSFSTLEIQRTEQGDSAMYLCASSLEDMSNQPQHFGDGTRLSIL.

This clone was counted a single time. The CDR3: CASLPGAGESSPLHF. CDR3 in DNA: TGTGCCAGCCTACCAGGGGCAGGGGAGAGTTCACCCCTCCACTTT. J is TRBJ1-6 and V is TRBV6-1, with D perhaps TRBD1 (6 bases). CDR3 length: 15 amino acids. Germline assignment: CDR1 MNHNS and CDR2 SASEGT. Trimming took off 8 bases at V and 9 bases at J, with 20 bases between the two ends.

The V gene is TRBV6-1, the J gene TRBJ1-6, with TRBD1 matching 7 bases. V lost 3 bases to trimming and J lost 4 bases; unmatched junction nucleotides: 6. The CDR3 has 16 amino acids. Germline CDR1 and CDR2: MNHNS and SASEGT. In nucleotides, the CDR3 is TGTGCCAGCAGTGATTTCGACAGGGCTTATAATTCACCCCTCCACTTT. Residues: CASSDFDRAYNSPLHF.

This clone was found a few times. The chain joins TRBV30 to TRBJ1-1; D is unresolved. The CDR3 runs 13 residues. Germline values: CDR1 GTSNPN, CDR2 SVGIG (reference sequence). Trimming left V 3 bases short and J 3 bases short, with 11 bases between. The CDR3 DNA sequence: TGTGCCTGGAGCTCATGGGTTTACACTGAAGCTTTCTTT. It is translated as CAWSSWVYTEAFF. The complete variable domain, with remaining parts taken from reference TRBV30 and TRBJ1-1, reads SQTIHQWPATLVQPVGSPLSLECTVEGTSNPNLYWYRQAAGRGLQLLFYSVGIGQISSEVPQNLSASRPQDRQFILSSKKLLLSDSGFYLCAWSSWVYTEAFFGQGTRLTVV.

The chain recombines TRBV4-3 with TRBJ2-7, with TRBD2 matching 8 bases. This CDR3 is built from 16 residues. Losses at the gene ends were 1 base for V and 4 bases for J; bases not matched to a gene: 9. Germline CDR1 and CDR2: LGHNA and YSLEER. The CDR3: CASSQVWGSGGYEQYF. The CDR3 coding sequence is TGCGCCAGCAGCCAAGTGTGGGGCAGCGGGGGTTACGAGCAGTACTTC.

The chain recombines TRBV7-8 with TRBJ2-1, with D perhaps matching TRBD2 (7 bases). V was cut by 5 bases and J by 8 bases, with 22 bases left in between. This CDR3 is 16 amino acids long. Germline V CDR1 and CDR2: SGHVS, FQNEAQ. Here the CDR3 DNA reads TGTGCCAGCAGCCCTAACCCCGGGGGGCTTGGGTATGAGCAGTTCTTC. Protein product: CASSPNPGGLGYEQFF.

This chain joins TRBV27 and TRBJ1-1; TRBD1 matches at 7 bases. Germline lookup yields CDR1 MNHEY and CDR2 SMNVEV (reference sequence). CDR3 length equals 15 residues. V lost 0 bases, J lost 0 bases, and 1 base stayed unmatched. Here the CDR3 reads CASSLSDRMNTEAFF. The CDR3 bases are TGTGCCAGCAGTTTATCGGACAGGATGAACACTGAAGCTTTCTTT.

The chain uses TRBV4-1 and TRBJ1-2, with 7 bases identical to TRBD1. This CDR3 spans 14 amino acids. Germline V gene lookup returns CDR1 MGHRA and CDR2 YSYEKL. The V segment lost 1 base and the J segment 6 bases; nucleotides outside the gene matches: 5. CDR3 sequence (DNA): TGCGCCAGCAGCCAAGTGCAGGGGGTAGATGGCTACACCTTC. Translated, it gives CASSQVQGVDGYTF.

CDR3 DNA sequence: TGTGCCAGCAGCCCCCAGGACGGAAGGTGGGATTATAGCAATCAGCCCCAGCATTTT. Its protein is CASSPQDGRWDYSNQPQHF. The chain uses TRBV21-1 and TRBJ1-5. TRBV21-1 is flagged as a pseudogene. The CDR3 has 19 residues.

In its sample, this clone was seen a few times. The chain employs TRBV29-1 and TRBJ1-2; D not resolved. Per the germline V gene, CDR1 is SQVTM and CDR2 is ANQGSEA. The CDR3 contains 11 residues. V lost 0 bases, J lost 6 bases, and 5 bases lay in between. The DNA for the CDR3 is TGCAGCGTTGAAGATTGGGATGGCTACACCTTC. Translated, it gives CSVEDWDGYTF.

The CDR3 sequence is CASSLNEGSRGYEQYF. CDR3 nucleotides: TGTGCCAGCAGTTTAAACGAGGGGTCCCGTGGCTACGAGCAGTACTTC. This chain links TRBV28 with TRBJ2-7; D may correspond to TRBD1 or TRBD2 (5 bases each). The CDR3 covers 16 residues. V lost 2 bases, J lost 3 bases, and 17 bases lay in between. Germline V gives CDR1 MDHEN, CDR2 SYDVKM.

This clone occurred a few times. V is TRBV2 and J is TRBJ1-1; the D is unclear. Trimming pared 7 bases from V and 0 bases from J, leaving 6 bases between. The germline V gene encodes CDR1 SNHLY and CDR2 FYNNEI. The CDR3 sequence is 12 residues long. The CDR3: CASTQVNTEAFF. The CDR3 DNA reads as TGTGCCAGCACCCAAGTGAACACTGAAGCTTTCTTT.

The rearrangement joins TRBV27 to TRBJ2-3, with a tentative D call TRBD2 (5 bases). V was clipped by 3 bases and J by 2 bases, with 9 bases between them. This CDR3 is 14 amino acids long. Germline V gene lookup returns CDR1 MNHEY and CDR2 SMNVEV (reference sequence). The DNA for the CDR3 is TGTGCCAGCAGTTTTGGACTTACCACAGATACGCAGTATTTT. As protein: CASSFGLTTDTQYF.

This chain uses TRBV27 with TRBJ1-2; D is unresolved. Germline-derived CDR1 and CDR2 are MNHEY and SMNVEV (reference sequence). Between the trimmed V and J ends, which lost 5 bases and 0 bases, there was a span of 13 bases. The CDR3 totals 15 residues. DNA for the CDR3: TGTGCCAGCAGTCCGAGACGGAATCCTAACTATGGCTACACCTTC. Amino acids: CASSPRRNPNYGYTF.

V and J are TRBV6-1 and TRBJ2-3, with TRBD1 matching over 9 bases. Germline V gene lookup returns CDR1 MNHNS and CDR2 SASEGT. The junction had 4 bases not matched to a gene; V was cut back by 7 bases and J by 5 bases. This CDR3 contains 13 residues. In DNA, the CDR3 is TGTGCCAGCACTGGGACAGGGCTAGATACGCAGTATTTT. This encodes CASTGTGLDTQYF.

This rearrangement joins TRBV7-8 to TRBJ2-1; the D gene is possibly TRBD1 (6 bases). V lost 1 base and J lost 7, with 8 bases in between. The germline V gene has CDR1 SGHVS and CDR2 FQNEAQ. The CDR3 contains 13 residues. The CDR3 spells CASSLVTGNEQFF. The CDR3 bases are TGTGCCAGCAGCTTAGTTACAGGGAATGAGCAGTTCTTC. Filled out from reference TRBV7-8 and TRBJ2-1, the complete variable domain reads GAGVSQSPRYKVAKRGQDVALRCDPISGHVSLFWYQQALGQGPEFLTYFQNEAQLDKSGLPSDRFFAERPEGSVSTLKIQRTQQEDSAVYLCASSLVTGNEQFFGPGTRLTVL.

This chain connects TRBV19 to TRBJ1-1; possibly TRBD1 for D (6 bases). This CDR3 has 13 amino acids. Trimming took 5 bases from V and 7 from J, leaving 14 bases between them. Germline loops: CDR1 LNHDA, CDR2 SQIVND (reference sequence). In DNA form, the CDR3 reads TGTGCCAGTAGTCCTGGACAGTGGAATGAAGCTTTCTTT. It translates to CASSPGQWNEAFF.

The V gene is TRBV11-2, the J gene TRBJ1-6; D is unresolved. The germline V gene encodes CDR1 SGHAT and CDR2 FQNNGV. There are 14 residues in the CDR3. The V end lost 1 base, the J end lost 7 bases, and 8 bases lay between the germline ends. The CDR3 protein is CASSLGALNSPLHF. The CDR3 DNA is TGTGCCAGCAGCTTAGGAGCCCTAAATTCACCCCTCCACTTT.

The rearrangement uses TRBV6-6 and TRBJ2-4, with a weak D call TRBD1 (6 bases). V was cut by 5 bases and J by 8 bases, with 7 bases left in between. The CDR3 runs to 11 residues. The germline V gene has CDR1 MNHNY and CDR2 SVGAGI (reference sequence). CDR3 coding DNA: TGTGCCAGCAGTGGGGGCGACATTCAGTACTTC. It yields the protein CASSGGDIQYF.